The 21 T cell receptor beta chains given below trace back to one sample, sequenced in a study of blood T cell repertoires in COVID-19. Profiling relied on immunoSEQ multiplex PCR, and the TCRdb table lists in-frame clones only, not all of them. The sample gives 120,000 or so clones, 65% to 90% of which show up once; 16% is in the top ten. The sequenced material came from peripheral blood. The receptors originated from a woman between 55 and 75 years old with acute or convalescent COVID-19.

The chain has TRBV29-1 and TRBJ1-2; D remains ambiguous. Germline V gene sequence: CDR1 SQVTM, CDR2 ANQGSEA. With 3 bases removed from V and 8 bases from J, the gap between germline ends came to 16 bases. CDR3 length equals 13 residues. CDR3: CSVDSRGRDGYTF. CDR3 DNA sequence: TGCAGCGTTGACTCACGGGGAAGAGACGGCTACACCTTC. Full variable domain (outside the CDR3, taken from reference TRBV29-1 and TRBJ1-2): SAVISQKPSRDICQRGTSLTIQCQVDSQVTMMFWYRQQPGQSLTLIATANQGSEATYESGFVIDKFPISRPNLTFSTLTVSNMSPEDSSIYLCSVDSRGRDGYTFGSGTRLTVV.

There are a few counts of this clone. J is TRBJ2-3 and V is TRBV9, with 9 bases lining up with TRBD2. In germline, CDR1 is SGDLS, CDR2 YYNGEE. There are 15 residues in the CDR3. V lost 3 bases and J lost 3; bases outside the gene matches: 5. The CDR3 sequence is CASSARGGETDTQYF. Here the CDR3 DNA reads TGTGCCAGCAGCGCCCGCGGGGGGGAGACAGATACGCAGTATTTT.

V gene TRBV13 combines with J gene TRBJ1-2; D is undetermined. V lost 5 bases and J 0 bases, leaving 7 bases between the germline ends. The V gene's germline CDR1 is PRHDT and CDR2 FYEKMQ (reference sequence). The CDR3 runs 13 residues. The CDR3 DNA is TGTGCCAGCAGCGGGCAGGCTAACTATGGCTACACCTTC. It is translated as CASSGQANYGYTF.

This clone came up a few times. The V gene is TRBV11-3, the J gene TRBJ1-1, with 9 bases matching TRBD1. The ends lost 8 bases at V and 6 bases at J; junction bases unmatched: 1. The CDR3 spans 11 residues. CDR1 and CDR2 (germline): SGHNT, YENEEA. The CDR3, as DNA: TGTGCCAGCGGGACAGGGTCTGAAGCTTTCTTT. This codes for CASGTGSEAFF.

The V call is TRBV30, the J call TRBJ2-7, with 9 bases matching TRBD1. The CDR3 length is 14 residues. CDR1 and CDR2 from the germline V gene are GTSNPN and SVGIG (reference sequence). The junction had 4 bases not matched to a gene; V was cut back by 1 base and J by 3 bases. The CDR3 loop reads CAWSDLGQGYEQYF. CDR3 in DNA: TGTGCCTGGAGTGATCTGGGACAGGGCTACGAGCAGTACTTC.

The V and J genes are TRBV7-8 and TRBJ1-2; no clear D gene. Germline V gene data show CDR1 as SGHVS and CDR2 as FQNEAQ. CDR3 length: 12 amino acids. The V and J ends lost 4 bases and 8 bases respectively, with 11 bases between them. CDR3 sequence reads: CASSSEEWGYTF. CDR3 DNA: TGTGCCAGCAGCTCAGAGGAGTGGGGCTACACCTTC.

The genes are TRBV6-1 and TRBJ1-5; tentative D call: TRBD1 (5 bases). From germline, CDR1 is MNHNS and CDR2 SASEGT. The length of the CDR3 is 15 residues. The V and J ends lost 1 base and 5 bases respectively, with 12 bases between them. Written as DNA, the CDR3 is TGTGCCAGCAGTGAAGTCCGACAGATAGATCAGCCCCAGCATTTT. Protein sequence: CASSEVRQIDQPQHF.

The chain joins TRBV7-6 to TRBJ2-7, with unresolved D. Germline V CDR1 and CDR2: SGHVS, FNYEAQ. V lost 0 bases and J lost 2, with 5 bases in between. This CDR3 contains 13 residues. This chain's CDR3 is CASSLASAYEQYF. Here the CDR3 DNA reads TGTGCCAGCAGCTTAGCGTCTGCCTACGAGCAGTACTTC.

V and J are TRBV5-5 and TRBJ1-5; 8 positions match TRBD1. The CDR3 is 14 residues long. Trimming removed 2 bases from V and 6 bases from J; junction bases left unmatched: 4. Germline values: CDR1 SGHKS, CDR2 YYEKEE (reference sequence). Here the CDR3 reads CASSLGQGSQPQHF. The CDR3 DNA sequence: TGTGCCAGCAGCTTAGGACAGGGATCTCAGCCCCAGCATTTT.

The chain couples TRBV7-2 to TRBJ2-5; D unresolved. The V gene's germline CDR1 is SGHTA and CDR2 FQGNSA. CDR3 size: 12 residues. Trimming removed 5 bases at V and 0 bases at J, with 4 bases between. The CDR3: CASSPYQETQYF. CDR3 nucleotide sequence: TGTGCCAGCAGCCCGTACCAAGAGACCCAGTACTTC.

This CDR3 reads CASTEGQGTQQYF. The CDR3 nucleotides are TGTGCCAGCACCGAGGGGCAGGGGACGCAGCAGTACTTC. This rearrangement joins TRBV7-2 to TRBJ2-7; possibly TRBD1 for D (6 bases). V shed 7 bases and J shed 8 bases, with 18 bases lying between them. CDR3 length equals 13 residues. Germline V CDR1 and CDR2: SGHTA, FQGNSA.

The genes are TRBV4-2 and TRBJ1-3; 11 nucleotides agree with TRBD1. The junction had 4 bases not matched to a gene; V was cut back by 2 bases and J by 7 bases. The CDR3 is made up of 15 amino acids. Per the germline V gene, CDR1 is LGHNA and CDR2 is YNFKEQ. The CDR3 loop is CASSQRGQGANTIYF. DNA of the CDR3: TGTGCCAGCAGCCAACGAGGACAGGGGGCGAACACCATATATTTT.

The sample holds a few counts of this clone. The chain is built from TRBV18 and TRBJ1-2, with 8 positions matching TRBD1. V was clipped by 3 bases and J by 3 bases; unmatched bases: 9. The V gene's germline CDR1 is KGHSH and CDR2 LQKENI. This CDR3 is built from 16 residues. The CDR3 protein is CASSPTDRGRDYGYTF. The CDR3 DNA reads TGTGCCAGCTCACCGACCGACAGGGGAAGGGACTATGGCTACACCTTC.

The chain couples TRBV12-5 to TRBJ2-5; 9 nucleotides line up with TRBD2. The CDR3 length is 15 residues. Germline V gives CDR1 LGHNT, CDR2 FRNRAP. The V segment lost 1 base and the J segment 3 bases; nucleotides outside the gene matches: 3. The CDR3 DNA sequence: TGTGCTAGTGGTTTGGGAGCTAGCGGGAAAGAGACCCAGTACTTC. It codes for CASGLGASGKETQYF.

The rearrangement uses TRBV4-3 and TRBJ1-3, with a tentative D call TRBD1 (5 bases). Per germline, CDR1 LGHNA and CDR2 YSLEER. Trimming cost V 0 bases and J 8 bases, with 8 bases left between them. The CDR3 has 13 amino acids. The CDR3 protein is CASSQEEGHTIYF. In nucleotides, the CDR3 is TGCGCCAGCAGCCAAGAGGAGGGACACACCATATATTTT.

The J gene is TRBJ2-7, the V gene TRBV6-1; tentative D call: TRBD2 (6 bases). The CDR3 totals 16 residues. V was pared by 2 bases and J by 0 bases, with 14 bases between. CDR1 MNHNS and CDR2 SASEGT come from the germline V gene. The CDR3 coding sequence is TGTGCCAGCAGTGAACCCGGCGGGGCCTCCTCCTACGAGCAGTACTTC. Residues: CASSEPGGASSYEQYF.

The chain has TRBV14 and TRBJ1-2; D is uncertain. Deletions cut 1 base from V and 0 bases from J, with 9 bases between. The CDR3 length is 15 residues. Germline values: CDR1 SGHDN, CDR2 FVKESK. The CDR3 region is CASSQGHQANYGYTF. The CDR3 DNA is TGTGCCAGCAGCCAAGGACACCAAGCTAACTATGGCTACACCTTC. Full variable domain (remainder filled in from reference TRBV14 and TRBJ1-2): EAGVTQFPSHSVIEKGQTVTLRCDPISGHDNLYWYRRVMGKEIKFLLHFVKESKQDESGMPNNRFLAERTGGTYSTLKVQPAELEDSGVYFCASSQGHQANYGYTFGSGTRLTVV.

V is TRBV9 and J is TRBJ1-2; no clear D. The CDR3 has 13 residues. V gave up 0 bases and J gave up 5 bases, with 8 bases separating them. CDR1 SGDLS and CDR2 YYNGEE come from the germline V gene. The CDR3 nucleotides are TGTGCCAGCAGCGTAGGGTCGGGGTATGGCTACACCTTC. Translating gives CASSVGSGYGYTF. The variable domain in full, with the rest retrieved from reference TRBV9 and TRBJ1-2, is DSGVTQTPKHLITATGQRVTLRCSPRSGDLSVYWYQQSLDQGLQFLIQYYNGEERAKGNILERFSAQQFPDLHSELNLSSLELGDSALYFCASSVGSGYGYTFGSGTRLTVV.

The chain combines TRBV5-5 with TRBJ1-2, with TRBD1 identical over 10 bases. In germline, CDR1 is SGHKS, CDR2 YYEKEE (reference sequence). The trim removed 5 bases at V and 3 bases at J, leaving 4 bases unmatched. The CDR3 runs to 14 residues. The CDR3 spells CASRPGQGDYGYTF. The CDR3 bases are TGTGCCAGCAGGCCCGGACAGGGGGACTATGGCTACACCTTC.

This clone has more than one count but fewer than ten. This chain's CDR3 is CASSVDRAGGYTF. CDR3 nucleotide sequence: TGTGCCAGCAGCGTAGACAGGGCCGGCGGCTACACCTTC. This chain links TRBV3-1 (or the pseudogene TRBV3-2) with TRBJ1-2, with 7 bases aligning to TRBD1. V dropped 5 bases and J dropped 8; count of bases not matched to a gene: 8. CDR3 size: 13 residues. CDR1 is LGHDT and CDR2 is YNNKEL in the germline V gene (reference sequence).

The gene calls are TRBV4-1 and TRBJ1-3; no definite D call. Germline V gives CDR1 MGHRA, CDR2 YSYEKL. The CDR3 is 14 amino acids. Trimming stripped 0 bases from V and 7 bases from J, with 10 bases between. CDR3 coding DNA: TGCGCCAGCAGCCAAGACGGCCTCAGGAACACCATATATTTT. Its translation: CASSQDGLRNTIYF.